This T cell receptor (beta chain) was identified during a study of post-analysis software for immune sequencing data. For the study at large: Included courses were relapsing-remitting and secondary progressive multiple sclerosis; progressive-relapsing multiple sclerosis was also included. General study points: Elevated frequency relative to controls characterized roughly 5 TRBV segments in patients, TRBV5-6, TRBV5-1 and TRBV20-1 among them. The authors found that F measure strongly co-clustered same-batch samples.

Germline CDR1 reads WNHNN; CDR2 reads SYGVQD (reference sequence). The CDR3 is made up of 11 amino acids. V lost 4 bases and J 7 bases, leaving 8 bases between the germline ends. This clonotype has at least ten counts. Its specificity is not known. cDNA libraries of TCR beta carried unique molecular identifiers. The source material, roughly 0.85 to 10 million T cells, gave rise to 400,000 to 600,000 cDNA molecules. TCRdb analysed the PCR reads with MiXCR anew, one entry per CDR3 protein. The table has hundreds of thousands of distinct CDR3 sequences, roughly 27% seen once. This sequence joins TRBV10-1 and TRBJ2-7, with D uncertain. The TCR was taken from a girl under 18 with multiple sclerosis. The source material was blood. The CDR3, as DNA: TGCGCCAGCAGTGCCTTGGGTGAGCAGTACTTC. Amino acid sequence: CASSALGEQYF.